Sequencing of this TCR beta chain was carried out in a study of regulatory T cells. Study outcomes and limitations: Hydrophobic residues at CDR3 positions 6 and 7 were enriched in conventional CD4+ T cells of CD3G-deficient patients.

This clone has a single count. Antigen: not known. Amplification used 52 TRBV primers and 13 TRBJ primers. Some clones are missing from TCRdb's copy, which holds only in-frame ones; the method was immunoSEQ multiplex PCR. The profile shows some 30,000 clones, 93% of them singletons. Looked up from germline, CDR1 is SEHNR and CDR2 is FQNEAQ (reference sequence). Between the trimmed V and J ends, which lost 5 bases and 0 bases, there was a span of 14 bases. This CDR3 is built from 16 residues. Patients aged 2 to 39 years had fewer naive and more memory CD4+ and CD8+ T cells. Sorting split CD4+ cells into CD25-high CD127-low Tregs and CD25-low CD127-high conventional T cells.

This TCR came from a child aged 2-15 years with CD3G deficiency. J is TRBJ1-3 and V is TRBV7-9; the D is unclear. What was sequenced was conventional CD4+ T cells sorted from blood. CDR3 amino acids: CASSRIRATSGNTIYF. As DNA, the CDR3 is TGTGCCAGCAGCCGAATTAGAGCGACCTCTGGAAACACCATATATTTT.